This T cell receptor beta chain derives from a study of breast tumors, draining lymph nodes, adjacent tissues. CDR1 SGHTA and CDR2 FQGNSA come from the germline V gene. There are 15 residues in the CDR3. Axillary draining lymph nodes of breast cancer patients supplied the node samples. This clonotype has a count of ten or more. A much larger clone differs by one base, so this may be a read error. TCRdb independently ran MiXCR on the multiplex PCR reads; one entry per CDR3 protein. The profile shows about 230,000 distinct CDR3 sequences, approximately 29% of them singletons. The sample taken for sequencing was axillary lymph node tissue. V gene TRBV7-2 combines with J gene TRBJ2-5; D is possibly TRBD2 (6 bases). The TCR originated in a female donor with breast cancer. Some clones in this sample may be carry-over from other donors' samples. The CDR3 nucleotides are TGTGCCAGCAGCTTCCCCGAGGGCTTCCGGGAGACCCAGCACTTC. Its protein is CASSFPEGFRETQHF.